Listed below are T cell receptor beta chains from one sample, sequenced in a study of T cell responses to AZD1222 COVID-19 vaccine. Produced via immunoSEQ multiplex PCR; TCRdb's table is partial and in-frame only. Of some 130,000 clones listed, approximately 90% are singletons. The source material was peripheral blood, sampled 28 days after the second AZD1222 dose. These receptors were obtained from an adult who received the AZD1222 COVID-19 vaccine. Each CDR3 is given with its conserved first and last residue. D genes are given only for firm matches. Clone size is stated in some rows and not others, as once, few, many or a class when expanded.

.	TRBV18	TRBJ2-3	.	TGTGCCAGCTCACCTACCACTAGATCGGCCCTTGGAGATACGCAGTATTTT	CASSPTTRSALGDTQYF
.	TRBV5-1	TRBJ2-3	.	TGCGCCAGCAGCCCGGAGTCGGGGACTCTCACAGATACGCAGTATTTT	CASSPESGTLTDTQYF
.	TRBV7-8	TRBJ2-5	.	TGTGCCAGCAGCTCCAGTGGGCTGGGTAACCAAGAGACCCAGTACTTC	CASSSSGLGNQETQYF
.	TRBV28	TRBJ1-5	.	TGTGCCAGCAGGGGGGGGATTAGCAATCAGCCCCAGCATTTT	CASRGGISNQPQHF
.	TRBV5-4	TRBJ2-2	.	TGTGCCAGCAGCTCTATTACGAACACCGGGGAGCTGTTTTTT	CASSSITNTGELFF
.	TRBV19	TRBJ1-3	.	TGTGCCAGTAGTAAAGGGAGCTCTGGAAACACCATATATTTT	CASSKGSSGNTIYF
.	TRBV5-1	TRBJ2-7	TRBD2	TGCGCCAGCAGCTTGCGACTAGCTTCCCCCTACGAGCAGTACTTC	CASSLRLASPYEQYF
.	TRBV7-2	TRBJ2-3	.	TGTGCCAGCAGCCAAGGGACAGATACGCAGTATTTT	CASSQGTDTQYF
few	TRBV18	TRBJ1-1	.	TGTGCCAGCTCAGCACCGGGGCCCCGCACTGAAGCTTTCTTT	CASSAPGPRTEAFF
.	TRBV6-2/TRBV6-3	TRBJ2-5	.	TGTGCCAGCAGTTACAGTGGGCCGTCAGAGACCCAGTACTTC	CASSYSGPSETQYF
.	TRBV29-1	TRBJ2-1	TRBD2	TGCAGCGCGACTAGGGGCGGGGGCTACAATGAGCAGTTCTTC	CSATRGGGYNEQFF